The TCR beta chain under discussion was sequenced for a study of T cell repertoires in cytomegalovirus infection. Overall study context: Matching HLA type, along with CMV infection, was indicated by public TCR beta signatures.

Germline values: CDR1 LNHDA, CDR2 SQIVND (reference sequence). V gave up 11 bases and J gave up 2 bases; unmatched junction bases: 9. The CDR3 is 14 amino acids. Study-level findings and limits: CMV-specific TCR beta clonotypes restricted by HLA-C were the ones dominating the ex vivo response. Cumulative public TCR beta family frequency identified CMV carriers with the relevant HLA.

Using its own MiXCR run on the reads, TCRdb lists one record per CDR3 protein. The sample carries 200,000 to 250,000 distinct CDR3 sequences, over 9% recorded once. This clonotype was seen more than once but under ten times. Its specificity is unknown. The sample consisted of PBMCs. The chain recombines TRBV19 with TRBJ1-1; 9 bases are shared with TRBD1. The source of this sequence is a human donor in good health (CMV status not recorded). Some clones in this sample may be carry-over from other donors' samples. CDR3 loop: CAVKPGQGNTEAFF. CDR3 in DNA: TGTGCCGTCAAACCGGGACAGGGAAACACTGAAGCTTTCTTT.